The rows below give T cell receptor beta chains drawn from one sample of a study of cytomegalovirus exposure and HLA in healthy donors. Assay used: immunoSEQ multiplex PCR; TCRdb lists only in-frame clones, some missing. Of 200,000 to 250,000 clones in the sample, 90% to 95% were seen once. Material: PBMCs. All receptors derive from a woman younger than 35 in good health and CMV-seronegative. CDR3s include the opening cysteine and the closing phenylalanine or tryptophan. The order of the fields is J gene, clone size, D gene, V gene, CDR3 protein, CDR3 DNA. D genes are given only for firm matches. Not all rows give a size; the values are once, few, many and, for expanded clones, a class.

j_gene: TRBJ2-5; abundance: once; d_gene: .; v_gene: TRBV7-9; CDR3aa: CASSVGGGEETQYF; CDR3nt: TGTGCCAGCAGCGTGGGGGGAGGTGAAGAGACCCAGTACTTC
j_gene: TRBJ1-1; abundance: .; d_gene: .; v_gene: TRBV12-5; CDR3aa: CASGQTEGSTEAFF; CDR3nt: TGTGCTAGTGGCCAAACGGAGGGGAGCACTGAAGCTTTCTTT
j_gene: TRBJ2-7; abundance: .; d_gene: TRBD2; v_gene: TRBV28; CDR3aa: CASSISAFGVSGRARAYEQYF; CDR3nt: TGTGCCAGCAGTATTTCAGCCTTCGGGGTTAGCGGGAGAGCGAGAGCCTACGAGCAGTACTTC
j_gene: TRBJ1-3; abundance: .; d_gene: .; v_gene: TRBV10-3; CDR3aa: CAINVRSSGNTIYF; CDR3nt: TGTGCCATCAATGTGAGGTCCTCTGGAAACACCATATATTTT
j_gene: TRBJ2-4; abundance: .; d_gene: .; v_gene: TRBV5-1; CDR3aa: CASSLIGGNNIQYF; CDR3nt: TGCGCCAGCAGCTTGATCGGGGGTAACAACATTCAGTACTTC
j_gene: TRBJ2-2; abundance: .; d_gene: .; v_gene: TRBV5-1; CDR3aa: CASSLGGTGAEFF; CDR3nt: TGCGCCAGCAGCTTAGGAGGAACCGGCGCGGAGTTTTTT
j_gene: TRBJ1-1; abundance: .; d_gene: .; v_gene: TRBV19; CDR3aa: CASSMRPGAKNTEAFF; CDR3nt: TGTGCCAGTAGTATGAGACCGGGAGCGAAGAACACTGAAGCTTTCTTT
j_gene: TRBJ1-2; abundance: .; d_gene: .; v_gene: TRBV7-6; CDR3aa: CASGPDRGGYTF; CDR3nt: TGTGCCAGCGGTCCAGACCGGGGTGGCTACACCTTC
j_gene: TRBJ1-1; abundance: .; d_gene: TRBD1; v_gene: TRBV2; CDR3aa: CASNLGQGSTEAFF; CDR3nt: TGTGCCAGCAACTTGGGACAGGGTTCCACTGAAGCTTTCTTT
j_gene: TRBJ2-1; abundance: .; d_gene: .; v_gene: TRBV23-1; CDR3aa: CASSQSARSYNEQFF; CDR3nt: TGCGCCAGCAGTCAATCGGCCAGGTCCTACAATGAGCAGTTCTTC
j_gene: TRBJ2-7; abundance: .; d_gene: TRBD2; v_gene: TRBV6-1; CDR3aa: CASRGRTSGDYEQYF; CDR3nt: TGTGCCAGCAGAGGCAGGACTAGCGGGGACTACGAGCAGTACTTC
j_gene: TRBJ1-6; abundance: .; d_gene: .; v_gene: TRBV19; CDR3aa: CASSLQGRNSPLHF; CDR3nt: TGTGCCAGTAGCCTTCAGGGGCGTAATTCACCCCTCCACTTT
j_gene: TRBJ1-1; abundance: once; d_gene: .; v_gene: TRBV2; CDR3aa: CASSEEGQGLGTEAFF; CDR3nt: TGTGCCAGCAGTGAAGAGGGGCAGGGTCTTGGCACTGAAGCTTTCTTT
j_gene: TRBJ2-1; abundance: once; d_gene: TRBD1; v_gene: TRBV6-6; CDR3aa: CASSFDRGYNEQFF; CDR3nt: TGTGCCAGCAGTTTTGACAGGGGGTACAATGAGCAGTTCTTC
j_gene: TRBJ1-5; abundance: once; d_gene: TRBD1; v_gene: TRBV15; CDR3aa: CATSRATGANQPQHF; CDR3nt: TGTGCCACCAGCAGAGCGACAGGGGCCAATCAGCCCCAGCATTTT
j_gene: TRBJ2-1; abundance: .; d_gene: TRBD2; v_gene: TRBV9; CDR3aa: CASSVREAGGSDEQFF; CDR3nt: TGTGCCAGCAGCGTTCGGGAAGCGGGAGGATCGGATGAGCAGTTCTTC
j_gene: TRBJ2-7; abundance: .; d_gene: TRBD1; v_gene: TRBV9; CDR3aa: CASSTGQGPPTYEQYF; CDR3nt: TGTGCCAGCAGTACCGGACAGGGTCCCCCTACCTACGAGCAGTACTTC
j_gene: TRBJ2-7; abundance: .; d_gene: TRBD1; v_gene: TRBV5-1; CDR3aa: CASSFMAPGDRAHEQYF; CDR3nt: TGCGCCAGCAGCTTTATGGCCCCAGGGGACAGGGCCCACGAGCAGTACTTC
j_gene: TRBJ2-7; abundance: .; d_gene: .; v_gene: TRBV6-1; CDR3aa: CASQIELGPTREQYF; CDR3nt: TGTGCCAGCCAGATCGAACTAGGACCGACGAGGGAGCAGTACTTC
j_gene: TRBJ2-5; abundance: .; d_gene: TRBD1; v_gene: TRBV10-3; CDR3aa: CATQRDRGSQETQYF; CDR3nt: TGTGCCACCCAACGGGACAGGGGATCACAAGAGACCCAGTACTTC
j_gene: TRBJ1-4; abundance: once; d_gene: TRBD1; v_gene: TRBV10-2; CDR3aa: CASSEVQGAATNEKLFF; CDR3nt: TGCGCCAGCAGTGAAGTACAGGGGGCGGCAACTAATGAAAAACTGTTTTTT
j_gene: TRBJ2-1; abundance: once; d_gene: TRBD2; v_gene: TRBV27; CDR3aa: CASSLSSGETYNEQFF; CDR3nt: TGTGCCAGCAGTTTGAGTAGCGGGGAAACCTACAATGAGCAGTTCTTC
j_gene: TRBJ1-2; abundance: .; d_gene: TRBD1; v_gene: TRBV6-5; CDR3aa: CASSWTGGYGYTF; CDR3nt: TGTGCCAGCAGTTGGACAGGGGGATATGGCTACACCTTC
j_gene: TRBJ2-1; abundance: .; d_gene: TRBD2; v_gene: TRBV9; CDR3aa: CASSVLAGGYNEQFF; CDR3nt: TGTGCCAGCAGCGTTTTAGCGGGAGGTTACAATGAGCAGTTCTTC